Listed below are T cell receptor beta chains from one sample, sequenced in a study of post-analysis software for immune sequencing data. In TCRdb, the PCR reads were re-called with MiXCR into one record per CDR3 protein. This sample has a few hundred thousand distinct CDR3 sequences, with roughly 36% found just once. The specimen was blood. The receptor source for this set is a girl aged 5-17 years with multiple sclerosis. The CDR3 runs from the conserved cysteine through the conserved F or W. The order of the fields is J gene, clone size, D gene, V gene, CDR3 protein, CDR3 DNA. A D gene is named only where the DNA matches it firmly. Size is stated for part of the rows, as once, few or many counts, or as a class when the clone is expanded.

j_call: TRBJ2-1; clone_size: few; d_call: TRBD2; v_call: TRBV6-4; cdr3_aa: CASSASGGMNEQFF; cdr3_nt: TGTGCCAGCAGCGCTAGCGGGGGGATGAATGAGCAGTTCTTC
j_call: TRBJ1-6; clone_size: few; d_call: TRBD1; v_call: TRBV6-1; cdr3_aa: CASSVLTGDSPLHF; cdr3_nt: TGTGCCAGCAGTGTCTTAACAGGGGACTCACCCCTCCACTTT
j_call: TRBJ2-7; clone_size: few; d_call: NA; v_call: TRBV5-1; cdr3_aa: CASSPSYRNYEQYF; cdr3_nt: TGCGCCAGCAGTCCTAGCTACAGGAACTACGAGCAGTACTTC
j_call: TRBJ1-2; clone_size: NA; d_call: TRBD1; v_call: TRBV3-1; cdr3_aa: CASSQEGQGSPNYGYTF; cdr3_nt: TGTGCCAGCAGCCAAGAGGGACAGGGCTCCCCTAACTATGGCTACACCTTC
j_call: TRBJ2-5; clone_size: few; d_call: NA; v_call: TRBV7-2; cdr3_aa: CASRTGSPGETQYF; cdr3_nt: TGTGCCAGCAGAACGGGATCTCCGGGGGAGACCCAGTACTTC
j_call: TRBJ1-2; clone_size: NA; d_call: TRBD1; v_call: TRBV18; cdr3_aa: CASSPPGTGGGYGYTF; cdr3_nt: TGTGCCAGCTCACCACCGGGGACAGGGGGCGGCTATGGCTACACCTTC
j_call: TRBJ1-4; clone_size: NA; d_call: NA; v_call: TRBV4-1; cdr3_aa: CASGNRVGREKLFF; cdr3_nt: TGCGCCAGCGGGAACAGGGTGGGAAGGGAAAAACTGTTTTTT
j_call: TRBJ1-3; clone_size: NA; d_call: NA; v_call: TRBV19; cdr3_aa: CASSPWTDSITGNTIYF; cdr3_nt: TGTGCCAGTAGTCCCTGGACAGACTCCATCACTGGAAACACCATATATTTT
j_call: TRBJ2-7; clone_size: NA; d_call: NA; v_call: TRBV6-1; cdr3_aa: CASSGGTAGSYERYF; cdr3_nt: TGTGCCAGCAGTGGCGGGACAGCCGGTTCCTACGAGCGGTACTTC
j_call: TRBJ1-5; clone_size: few; d_call: NA; v_call: TRBV6-1; cdr3_aa: CASSEGQGRGQPQHF; cdr3_nt: TGTGCCAGCAGTGAAGGGCAGGGGAGAGGGCAGCCCCAGCATTTT
j_call: TRBJ2-3; clone_size: NA; d_call: NA; v_call: TRBV6-6; cdr3_aa: CASSYSLTWGGTDTQYF; cdr3_nt: TGTGCCAGCAGTTACAGCCTCACCTGGGGGGGCACAGATACGCAGTATTTT
j_call: TRBJ2-7; clone_size: few; d_call: NA; v_call: TRBV11-2; cdr3_aa: CASSSGLETYEQYF; cdr3_nt: TGTGCCAGCAGCTCGGGACTCGAAACCTACGAGCAGTACTTC
j_call: TRBJ1-1; clone_size: NA; d_call: TRBD1; v_call: TRBV27; cdr3_aa: CASSNQGGRTEAFF; cdr3_nt: TGTGCCAGCAGTAATCAGGGGGGAAGGACTGAAGCTTTCTTT
j_call: TRBJ2-7; clone_size: few; d_call: TRBD2; v_call: TRBV20-1; cdr3_aa: CSARPLAGAVCEQYF; cdr3_nt: TGCAGTGCTAGACCCTTAGCGGGGGCGGTCTGCGAGCAGTACTTC
j_call: TRBJ2-5; clone_size: few; d_call: TRBD2; v_call: TRBV7-8; cdr3_aa: CASSANPGAGEETQYF; cdr3_nt: TGTGCCAGCAGCGCCAACCCGGGAGCGGGGGAAGAGACCCAGTACTTC
j_call: TRBJ2-1; clone_size: NA; d_call: NA; v_call: TRBV2; cdr3_aa: CASIKDLSSYNEQFF; cdr3_nt: TGTGCCAGCATTAAGGACTTGAGCTCCTACAATGAGCAGTTCTTC
j_call: TRBJ2-7; clone_size: NA; d_call: TRBD2; v_call: TRBV3-1; cdr3_aa: CASSQGSGYGQYF; cdr3_nt: TGTGCCAGCAGCCAAGGTAGCGGGTACGGGCAGTACTTC
j_call: TRBJ2-1; clone_size: NA; d_call: TRBD2; v_call: TRBV14; cdr3_aa: CASSRGLAETQFF; cdr3_nt: TGTGCCAGCAGCCGGGGACTAGCGGAGACCCAGTTCTTC
j_call: TRBJ1-2; clone_size: NA; d_call: TRBD1; v_call: TRBV12-3/TRBV12-4; cdr3_aa: CASSFGDSRTNYGYTF; cdr3_nt: TGTGCCAGCAGTTTCGGGGACAGCAGGACTAACTATGGCTACACCTTC
j_call: TRBJ2-7; clone_size: NA; d_call: TRBD1; v_call: TRBV5-1; cdr3_aa: CASSMDRTEQYF; cdr3_nt: TGCGCCAGCAGCATGGACAGGACCGAGCAGTACTTC
j_call: TRBJ1-2; clone_size: few; d_call: TRBD1; v_call: TRBV9; cdr3_aa: CASSVETGANYGYTF; cdr3_nt: TGTGCCAGCAGCGTAGAGACAGGGGCGAACTATGGCTACACCTTC
j_call: TRBJ2-3; clone_size: NA; d_call: TRBD2; v_call: TRBV20-1; cdr3_aa: CSARVSTSVQDTQYF; cdr3_nt: TGCAGTGCTAGGGTCTCGACTAGCGTGCAAGATACGCAGTATTTT
j_call: TRBJ2-1; clone_size: NA; d_call: NA; v_call: TRBV10-3; cdr3_aa: CAISGGPEQFF; cdr3_nt: TGTGCCATCAGTGGGGGCCCCGAGCAGTTCTTC
j_call: TRBJ2-7; clone_size: NA; d_call: TRBD2; v_call: TRBV5-1; cdr3_aa: CASSLDLAGMGTYEQYF; cdr3_nt: TGCGCCAGCAGCTTGGACCTAGCGGGGATGGGCACCTACGAGCAGTACTTC
j_call: TRBJ2-3; clone_size: few; d_call: TRBD1; v_call: TRBV20-1; cdr3_aa: CSGGTVRGTDTQYF; cdr3_nt: TGCAGTGGAGGGACAGTCCGGGGCACAGATACGCAGTATTTT
j_call: TRBJ2-1; clone_size: few; d_call: NA; v_call: TRBV7-6; cdr3_aa: CASSIGRLNEQFF; cdr3_nt: TGTGCCAGCAGCATCGGCCGCCTTAATGAGCAGTTCTTC
j_call: TRBJ1-2; clone_size: NA; d_call: NA; v_call: TRBV7-2; cdr3_aa: CASSLQRNYGHTF; cdr3_nt: TGTGCCAGCAGCTTACAGCGGAACTATGGCCACACCTTC
j_call: TRBJ2-7; clone_size: few; d_call: TRBD1; v_call: TRBV7-9; cdr3_aa: CASTKGQDSYEQYF; cdr3_nt: TGTGCCAGCACCAAGGGACAGGACTCCTACGAGCAGTACTTC
j_call: TRBJ2-1; clone_size: NA; d_call: NA; v_call: TRBV5-1; cdr3_aa: CASSLDPIISYNEQFF; cdr3_nt: TGCGCCAGCAGCTTGGACCCTATCATCTCCTACAATGAGCAGTTCTTC
j_call: TRBJ1-5; clone_size: NA; d_call: NA; v_call: TRBV12-3/TRBV12-4; cdr3_aa: CASSLSISNQPQHF; cdr3_nt: TGTGCCAGCAGTCTAAGCATCAGCAATCAGCCCCAGCATTTT
j_call: TRBJ2-3; clone_size: many; d_call: NA; v_call: TRBV9; cdr3_aa: CASSKWDDTNTQYF; cdr3_nt: TGTGCCAGCAGCAAATGGGACGACACAAATACGCAGTATTTT
j_call: TRBJ2-3; clone_size: many; d_call: TRBD2; v_call: TRBV12-3/TRBV12-4; cdr3_aa: CASRPSGGSIIPHSTDTQYF; cdr3_nt: TGTGCCAGCAGACCCAGCGGGGGGTCTATCATTCCCCATAGCACAGATACGCAGTATTTT
j_call: TRBJ1-2; clone_size: NA; d_call: TRBD1; v_call: TRBV20-1; cdr3_aa: CSASRRQGRSNYGYTF; cdr3_nt: TGCAGTGCTAGCCGCCGACAGGGCCGATCTAACTATGGCTACACCTTC
j_call: TRBJ1-5; clone_size: once; d_call: NA; v_call: TRBV6-5; cdr3_aa: CASSYGPYSNQPQHF; cdr3_nt: TGTGCCAGCAGTTACGGTCCGTATAGCAATCAGCCCCAGCATTTT
j_call: TRBJ2-1; clone_size: few; d_call: NA; v_call: TRBV15; cdr3_aa: CATLPGRGTGEQFF; cdr3_nt: TGTGCCACCTTACCGGGACGGGGAACCGGGGAGCAGTTCTTC
j_call: TRBJ2-1; clone_size: NA; d_call: NA; v_call: TRBV5-1; cdr3_aa: CASRSGRVNEQFF; cdr3_nt: TGCGCCAGCCGCTCCGGGAGAGTAAATGAGCAGTTCTTC
j_call: TRBJ2-1; clone_size: many; d_call: TRBD2; v_call: TRBV11-2; cdr3_aa: CASSPRRDYYNEQFF; cdr3_nt: TGTGCCAGCAGCCCGCGGCGGGACTACTACAATGAGCAGTTCTTC
j_call: TRBJ2-1; clone_size: NA; d_call: TRBD2; v_call: TRBV6-6; cdr3_aa: CASNLAGGRGEQFF; cdr3_nt: TGTGCCAGCAACTTAGCGGGGGGCCGGGGAGAGCAGTTCTTC
j_call: TRBJ1-1; clone_size: NA; d_call: NA; v_call: TRBV11-2; cdr3_aa: CASSLGPGARAEAFF; cdr3_nt: TGTGCCAGCAGCCTCGGGCCGGGGGCGCGGGCTGAAGCTTTCTTT
j_call: TRBJ2-3; clone_size: few; d_call: NA; v_call: TRBV7-9; cdr3_aa: CASSLELLLGGASDTQYF; cdr3_nt: TGTGCCAGCAGCTTAGAGCTGTTGCTAGGTGGGGCTTCAGATACGCAGTATTTT
j_call: TRBJ1-3; clone_size: NA; d_call: NA; v_call: TRBV6-5; cdr3_aa: CASRPPGPSGNTIYF; cdr3_nt: TGTGCCAGCCGCCCCCCGGGACCCTCTGGAAACACCATATATTTT
j_call: TRBJ2-2; clone_size: NA; d_call: NA; v_call: TRBV24-1; cdr3_aa: CATSDFSEGGELFF; cdr3_nt: TGTGCCACCAGTGATTTTTCCGAGGGCGGGGAGCTGTTTTTT
j_call: TRBJ2-1; clone_size: few; d_call: NA; v_call: TRBV12-3/TRBV12-4; cdr3_aa: CASSLWSGDEQFF; cdr3_nt: TGTGCCAGCAGTTTATGGTCGGGGGATGAGCAGTTCTTC
j_call: TRBJ1-2; clone_size: NA; d_call: NA; v_call: TRBV12-3/TRBV12-4; cdr3_aa: CASAPGIGALNYGYTF; cdr3_nt: TGTGCCAGCGCTCCCGGGATAGGGGCCCTCAACTATGGCTACACCTTC
j_call: TRBJ1-1; clone_size: few; d_call: TRBD1; v_call: TRBV6-5; cdr3_aa: CASTRDRADTEAFF; cdr3_nt: TGTGCCAGCACCCGGGACAGAGCCGACACTGAAGCTTTCTTT
j_call: TRBJ2-7; clone_size: NA; d_call: NA; v_call: TRBV19; cdr3_aa: CASSDQSGPYEQYF; cdr3_nt: TGTGCCAGTAGTGACCAGAGTGGCCCCTACGAGCAGTACTTC
j_call: TRBJ1-2; clone_size: few; d_call: NA; v_call: TRBV20-1; cdr3_aa: CSALQASQIYGYTF; cdr3_nt: TGCAGTGCCCTCCAGGCGTCCCAGATCTATGGCTACACCTTC
j_call: TRBJ2-5; clone_size: NA; d_call: NA; v_call: TRBV7-2; cdr3_aa: CASSLGAGRETQYF; cdr3_nt: TGTGCCAGCAGCTTAGGGGCAGGGAGGGAGACCCAGTACTTC
j_call: TRBJ2-1; clone_size: NA; d_call: NA; v_call: TRBV6-1; cdr3_aa: CVSSPGTRANEQFF; cdr3_nt: TGTGTCAGCAGTCCCGGGACCAGGGCCAATGAGCAGTTCTTC